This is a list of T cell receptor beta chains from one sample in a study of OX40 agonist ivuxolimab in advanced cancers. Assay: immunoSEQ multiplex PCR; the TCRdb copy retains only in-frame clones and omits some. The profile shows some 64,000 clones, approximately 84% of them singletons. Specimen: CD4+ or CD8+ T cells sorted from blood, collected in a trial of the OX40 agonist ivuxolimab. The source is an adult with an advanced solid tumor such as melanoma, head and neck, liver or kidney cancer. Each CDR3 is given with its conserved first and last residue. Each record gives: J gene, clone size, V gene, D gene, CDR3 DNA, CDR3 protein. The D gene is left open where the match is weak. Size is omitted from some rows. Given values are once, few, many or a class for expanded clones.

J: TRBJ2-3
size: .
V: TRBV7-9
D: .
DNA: TGTGCCAGCAGCTTCGGACAGAGCACAGATACGCAGTATTTT
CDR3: CASSFGQSTDTQYF

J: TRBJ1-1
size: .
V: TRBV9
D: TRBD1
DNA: TGTGCCAGCAGCTTCGGACAGGGGGGAAGGATGAACACTGAAGCTTTCTTT
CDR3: CASSFGQGGRMNTEAFF

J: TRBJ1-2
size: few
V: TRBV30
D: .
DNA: TGTGCCTGGATTGGTGGGAGCTATGGCTACACCTTC
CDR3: CAWIGGSYGYTF

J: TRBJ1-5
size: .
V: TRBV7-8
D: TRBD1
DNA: TGTGCCAGCAGCGACGACAGGGCCAATCAGCCCCAGCATTTT
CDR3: CASSDDRANQPQHF

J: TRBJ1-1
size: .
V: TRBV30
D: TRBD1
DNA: TGTGCCTGGACGAGACAGGGGGCGCGGAGGCATGCTTTCTTT
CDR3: CAWTRQGARRHAFF

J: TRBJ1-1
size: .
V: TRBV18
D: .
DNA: TGTGCCAGCTCACCGACAGGAGGGAACACTGAAGCTTTCTTT
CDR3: CASSPTGGNTEAFF

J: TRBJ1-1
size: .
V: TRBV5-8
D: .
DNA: TGTGCCAGCAGCTGGAAGGGGTTCGGCACTGAAGCTTTCTTT
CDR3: CASSWKGFGTEAFF

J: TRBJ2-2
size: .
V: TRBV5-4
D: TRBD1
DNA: TGTGCCAGCAGGAAAACAGGGGCCGGGGAGCTGTTTTTT
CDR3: CASRKTGAGELFF

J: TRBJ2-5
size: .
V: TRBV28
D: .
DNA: TGTGCCAGCAGTTTAGCAGGGGGGTACGAGACCCAGTACTTC
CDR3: CASSLAGGYETQYF

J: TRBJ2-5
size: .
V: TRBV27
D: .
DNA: TGTGCCAGCAGTGTTAGCCCTGGGGACCAAGAGACCCAGTACTTC
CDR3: CASSVSPGDQETQYF

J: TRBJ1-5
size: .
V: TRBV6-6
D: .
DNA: TGTGCCAGCAGTTACTCGAGACGTGATAGCAATCAGCCCCAGCATTTT
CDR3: CASSYSRRDSNQPQHF

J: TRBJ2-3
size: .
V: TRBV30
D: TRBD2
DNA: TGTGCCTGGAGAAGAGGAGCGGGGGGCCTCGATACGCAGTATTTT
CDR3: CAWRRGAGGLDTQYF

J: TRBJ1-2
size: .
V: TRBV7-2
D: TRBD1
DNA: TGTGCCAGCAGCTTTGGACAGGGGAGGTTTGGCTACACCTTC
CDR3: CASSFGQGRFGYTF

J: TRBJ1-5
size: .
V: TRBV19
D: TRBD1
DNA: TGTGCCAGTAGTATAGCTGGACAGGGTGGTCAGCCCCAGCATTTT
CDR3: CASSIAGQGGQPQHF

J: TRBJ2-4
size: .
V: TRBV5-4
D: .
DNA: TGTGCCAGCAGCTTCGGGCATCAGCTCAAAAACATTCAGTACTTC
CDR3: CASSFGHQLKNIQYF

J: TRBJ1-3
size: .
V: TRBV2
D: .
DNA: TGTGCCAGCAGTTACCTGGAGCGGGCGAACTCTGGAAACACCATATATTTT
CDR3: CASSYLERANSGNTIYF

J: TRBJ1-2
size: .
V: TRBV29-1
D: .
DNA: TGCAGCGTTGAGGACAACTATGGCTACACCTTC
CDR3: CSVEDNYGYTF

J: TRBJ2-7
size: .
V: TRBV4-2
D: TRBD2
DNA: TGTGCCAGCAGCCACGGACTAGCGGGGGGGTATGACTACGAGCAGTACTTC
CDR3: CASSHGLAGGYDYEQYF

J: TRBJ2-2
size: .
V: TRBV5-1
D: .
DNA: TGCGCCAGCAGCTTGAGGACGGAGAACACCGGGGAGCTGTTTTTT
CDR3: CASSLRTENTGELFF

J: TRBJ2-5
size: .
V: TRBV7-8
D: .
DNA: TGTGCCAGCAGTCCTCGGAGGCGACTTTACCAAGAGACCCAGTACTTC
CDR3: CASSPRRRLYQETQYF

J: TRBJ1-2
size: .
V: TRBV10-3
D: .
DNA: TGTGCCATCAGTGAGTCGACTAGGGACTATGGCTACACCTTC
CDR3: CAISESTRDYGYTF

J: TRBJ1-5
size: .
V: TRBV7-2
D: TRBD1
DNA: TGTGCCAGCAGCTTGGAGACAGGGTTTCAGCCCCAGCATTTT
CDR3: CASSLETGFQPQHF

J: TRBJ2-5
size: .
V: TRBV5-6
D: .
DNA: TGTGCCAGCAGCCGATGGGGGGCCCCAGAGACCCAGTACTTC
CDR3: CASSRWGAPETQYF

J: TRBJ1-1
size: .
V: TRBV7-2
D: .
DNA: TGTGCCAGCAGCTTAGTTCGTAAGGGGGTCAACACTGAAGCTTTCTTT
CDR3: CASSLVRKGVNTEAFF

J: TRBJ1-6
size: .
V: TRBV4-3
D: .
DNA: TGCGCCAGCAGCCGAGGGGACGGGTATTCACCCCTCCACTTT
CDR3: CASSRGDGYSPLHF

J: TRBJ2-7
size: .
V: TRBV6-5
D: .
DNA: TGTGCCAGCAGCTCCCCCCTCGAGCAGTACTTC
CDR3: CASSSPLEQYF

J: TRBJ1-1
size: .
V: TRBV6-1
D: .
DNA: TGTGCCAGCAGGCCCCCAGGGCTAATGAACACTGAAGCTTTCTTT
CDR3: CASRPPGLMNTEAFF

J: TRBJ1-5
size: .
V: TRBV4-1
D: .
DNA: TGCGCCAGCAGCCAAGGAAGGCCAGGAGGAAGTCAGCCCCAGCATTTT
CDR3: CASSQGRPGGSQPQHF

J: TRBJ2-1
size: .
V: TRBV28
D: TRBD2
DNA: TGTGCCAGCAGTCAGACTAGCGGGGGCCGTCATGAGCAGTTCTTC
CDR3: CASSQTSGGRHEQFF

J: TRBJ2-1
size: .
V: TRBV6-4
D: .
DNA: TGTGCCAGCAGTGACTCCGGGTCAGGGAGCTCCTACAATGAGCAGTTCTTC
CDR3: CASSDSGSGSSYNEQFF

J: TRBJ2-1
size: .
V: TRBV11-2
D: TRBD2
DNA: TGTGCCAGCAGCTTAGGTCGCGGGGGGTCCAATGAGCAGTTCTTC
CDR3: CASSLGRGGSNEQFF

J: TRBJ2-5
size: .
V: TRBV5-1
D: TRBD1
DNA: TGCGCCAGCAGCTTCGGGACAGGGGGCTCGGAAGGAGAGACCCAGTACTTC
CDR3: CASSFGTGGSEGETQYF

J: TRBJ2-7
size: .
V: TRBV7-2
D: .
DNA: TGTGCCAGCAGCTTAGGAGGGACCAACATCGGGCGCGAGCAGTACTTC
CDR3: CASSLGGTNIGREQYF

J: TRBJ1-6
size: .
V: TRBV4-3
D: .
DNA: TGCGCCAGCAGCCAAGTTTGGCTCCAGCAAGGGGTGACCCTCCACTTT
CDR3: CASSQVWLQQGVTLHF

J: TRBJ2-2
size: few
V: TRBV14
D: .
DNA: TGTGCCAGCAGCCCCAGGGGCGGGCAGCCGGGCACCGGGGAGCTGTTTTTT
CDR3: CASSPRGGQPGTGELFF

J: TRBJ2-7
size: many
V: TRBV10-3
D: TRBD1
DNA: TGTGCCATCAGGGAGACAGGGCTGTCCTACGAGCAGTACTTC
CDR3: CAIRETGLSYEQYF

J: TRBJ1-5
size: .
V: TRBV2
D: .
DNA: TGTGCCACCAAGGTGGGGCGGGGCAATCAGCCCCAGCATTTT
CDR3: CATKVGRGNQPQHF

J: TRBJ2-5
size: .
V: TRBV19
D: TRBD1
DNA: TGTGCCAGTAGTACGGGACAGGGCGGGACCCAGTACTTC
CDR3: CASSTGQGGTQYF

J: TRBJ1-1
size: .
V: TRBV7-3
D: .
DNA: TGTGCCAGCAGCACCCGACAGAACACTGAAGCTTTCTTT
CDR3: CASSTRQNTEAFF

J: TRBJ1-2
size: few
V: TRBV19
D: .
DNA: TGTGCCACCCAGTGGGGGGGAGCAAATACTGGGGGCTATGGCTACACCTTC
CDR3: CATQWGGANTGGYGYTF

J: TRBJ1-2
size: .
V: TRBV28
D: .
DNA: TGTGCCAGCAGATCAGGGCGCCATGGCTACACCTTC
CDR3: CASRSGRHGYTF

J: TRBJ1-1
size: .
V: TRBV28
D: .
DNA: TGTGCCAGCAGGGATAACACTGAAGCTTTCTTT
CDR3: CASRDNTEAFF

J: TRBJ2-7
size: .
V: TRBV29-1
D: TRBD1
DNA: TGCAGCGTTGAAGGCACGGTAGGACAGGGGAGCTCCTACGAGCAGTACTTC
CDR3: CSVEGTVGQGSSYEQYF

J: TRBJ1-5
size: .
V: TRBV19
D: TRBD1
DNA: TGTGCCAGTAATCCCGGGACAGGGGGCCCGGGCAATCAGCCCCAGCATTTT
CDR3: CASNPGTGGPGNQPQHF

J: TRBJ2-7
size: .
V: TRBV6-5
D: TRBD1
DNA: TGTGCCAGCAGTTACTCCGCGGGACAGGGGCCCTACGAGCAGTACTTC
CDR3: CASSYSAGQGPYEQYF

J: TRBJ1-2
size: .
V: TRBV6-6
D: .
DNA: TGTGCCAGCAGCCGAGACAGGTACTATGGCTACACCTTC
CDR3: CASSRDRYYGYTF

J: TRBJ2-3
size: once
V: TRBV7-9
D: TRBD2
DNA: TGTGCCAGCAGCTCCTCTAGCGGGACAAACACAGATACGCAGTATTTT
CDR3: CASSSSSGTNTDTQYF

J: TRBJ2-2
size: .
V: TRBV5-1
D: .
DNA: TGCGCCAGCAGCTCCCCTACCGGGGAGCTGTTTTTT
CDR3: CASSSPTGELFF

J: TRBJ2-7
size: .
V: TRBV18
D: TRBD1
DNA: TGTGCCAGCTCGTGGACAGGCCTACCCTACGAGCAGTACTTC
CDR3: CASSWTGLPYEQYF

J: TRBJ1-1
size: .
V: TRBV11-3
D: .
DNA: TGTGCCAGCAGCTTAGGCCCGGCCACTGAAGCTTTCTTT
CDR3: CASSLGPATEAFF

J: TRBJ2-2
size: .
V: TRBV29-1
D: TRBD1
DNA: TGCAGCGTTGTGGGGACAGACACCGGGGAGCTGTTTTTT
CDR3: CSVVGTDTGELFF

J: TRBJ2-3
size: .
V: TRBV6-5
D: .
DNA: TGTGCCAGCAGTTACTCTCGCAGCACAGATACGCAGTATTTT
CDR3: CASSYSRSTDTQYF

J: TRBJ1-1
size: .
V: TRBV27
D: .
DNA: TGTGCCAGCAGTTTTTTGGGGGGCGCCACTGAAGCTTTCTTT
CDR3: CASSFLGGATEAFF